This TCR beta chain was recovered during a study of T cell responses to AZD1222 COVID-19 vaccine. Study-wide results and limits: Most donors were white British and more were female, and clonal diversity was possibly underestimated. The study reported that nearly half of spike-specific TCRs target unmutated variant regions. The span of vaccine-associated CD4 TCRs extended across spike, with dominance at 160-218 and 743-854.

The CDR3 has 15 amino acids. CDR1 is MGHRA, CDR2 YSYEKL, per germline. Trimming took off 0 bases at V and 3 bases at J, with 8 bases between the two ends. Worth noting for this clone: Its antigen is undetermined.

Repertoires were generated with immunoSEQ multiplex PCR, while TCRdb's copy carries only in-frame clones and drops some. Among 110,000 to 150,000 clones listed, approximately 90% were seen once. V is TRBV4-1 and J is TRBJ1-4; unclear D gene. The TCR sequence derives from an adult who received the AZD1222 COVID-19 vaccine. The specimen was peripheral blood, collected 28 days after the second AZD1222 dose. The CDR3 DNA reads TGCGCCAGCAGCCAAGATATAGTCCCTAATGAAAAACTGTTTTTT. Translating it yields CASSQDIVPNEKLFF.